Each of the 28 T cell receptor beta chains below was sequenced from the same sample in a study of CD8 T cells in Susac syndrome. Roughly 0.5 to 1 ug RNA was reverse transcribed with random hexamers. TCRdb reprocessed the immunoSEQ multiplex PCR reads via MiXCR and lists one record per CDR3 protein. The profile shows 200,000 to 300,000 distinct CDR3 sequences, 85% to 95% of them singletons. The specimen was CD4+ T cells from PBMCs. The receptor source for this set is a human donor with multiple sclerosis.

Only one count was recorded for this clonotype. V usage is TRBV12-3 or TRBV12-4 and J usage is TRBJ2-7, with 10 bases fitting TRBD1. The junction had 9 bases not matched to a gene; V was cut back by 5 bases and J by 5 bases. CDR3 length: 15 amino acids. In DNA form, the CDR3 reads TGTGCCAGCAGTGTCCGGACAGGGGGTCGGAACGAGCAGTACTTC. The encoded protein is CASSVRTGGRNEQYF.

The rearrangement uses TRBV9 and TRBJ1-6; 8 positions agree with TRBD1. From germline, CDR1 is SGDLS and CDR2 YYNGEE. The CDR3 is 16 amino acids. V gave up 3 bases and J gave up 7 bases; unmatched junction bases: 9. CDR3 amino acids: CASSAGTGSGNSPLHF. The DNA for the CDR3 is TGTGCCAGCAGCGCGGGGACAGGCTCTGGGAATTCACCCCTCCACTTT.

The rearrangement links TRBV11-3 to TRBJ2-2, with unresolved D. Trimming stripped 4 bases from V and 8 bases from J, with 11 bases between. The CDR3 has 13 amino acids. CDR1 is SGHNT, CDR2 YENEEA, per germline. This CDR3 reads CASSSALGGELFF. CDR3 in DNA: TGTGCCAGCAGCTCAGCCCTGGGAGGGGAGCTGTTTTTT.

The chain carries TRBV9 and TRBJ1-4; D is unresolved. The V gene lost 0 bases and the J gene lost 7 bases, with 7 bases spanning the gap. The CDR3 consists of 13 residues. CDR1 is SGDLS and CDR2 is YYNGEE in the germline V gene. The CDR3 here is CASSVGSGEKLFF. CDR3 in DNA: TGTGCCAGCAGCGTAGGTTCCGGTGAAAAACTGTTTTTT.

The CDR3, as DNA: TGTGCCAGCAGTTTTCGGACGGGGATTCTCACTGAAGCTTTCTTT. Protein sequence: CASSFRTGILTEAFF. The rearrangement joins TRBV12-3 or TRBV12-4 to TRBJ1-1; no clear D. V was clipped by 3 bases and J by 4 bases, with 15 bases between them. The CDR3 has 15 amino acids.

CDR3 nucleotides: TGTGCCAGCAGTCCGTCATTAACGAGGGGGGCGCGTCAGTTCTTC. Its translation is CASSPSLTRGARQFF. The chain joins TRBV6-5 to TRBJ2-1; either TRBD1 or TRBD2 may supply D (6 bases each). V was pared by 5 bases and J by 13 bases, with 24 bases between. This CDR3 is 15 amino acids long. CDR1 MNHEY and CDR2 SVGAGI come from the germline V gene.

V gene TRBV9 combines with J gene TRBJ2-2; D ambiguous. CDR3 size: 18 residues. CDR1 is SGDLS, CDR2 YYNGEE, per germline. The ends were cut back, 5 bases at V and 1 base at J, with 21 bases in the middle. The CDR3 nucleotides are TGTGCCAGCAGTCTATATGAAGGATGGTCGGAGAACACCGGGGAGCTGTTTTTT. This translates into CASSLYEGWSENTGELFF.

As concerns this clonotype: At one end the junction does not follow the germline gene, possibly because of a read error. The rearrangement joins TRBV18 to TRBJ1-4; no clear D. Germline-derived CDR1 and CDR2 are KGHSH and LQKENI. This CDR3 region has 15 residues. CDR3 amino acids: CASAPGQANAEKLFF. CDR3 nucleotide sequence: TGTGCCAGCGCACCAGGTCAGGCCAACGCCGAAAAACTGTTTTTT.

The V and J genes are TRBV20-1 and TRBJ2-7; weak D call: TRBD1 (5 bases). CDR3 length equals 14 residues. Trimming shortened V by 5 bases and J by 2 bases, and 16 bases separated the two germline ends. Germline loops: CDR1 DFQATT, CDR2 SNEGSKA (reference sequence). The CDR3 bases are TGCAGTGCTGCGACAGCGACGCGCACCTACGAGCAGTACTTC. Its translation is CSAATATRTYEQYF.

This chain connects TRBV30 to TRBJ2-1; TRBD2 matches at 10 bases. The trim removed 3 bases at V and 7 bases at J, leaving 6 bases unmatched. The CDR3 contains 14 residues. The germline gives CDR1 GTSNPN, CDR2 SVGIG (reference sequence). The CDR3 protein is CAWSPGLAVNEQFF. DNA for the CDR3: TGTGCCTGGAGCCCCGGACTAGCGGTTAATGAGCAGTTCTTC.

V and J are TRBV29-1 and TRBJ1-1; TRBD1 is a possible D gene (5 bases). V was shortened by 5 bases and J by 1 base, with 14 bases between the two germline ends. This CDR3 comprises 14 residues. Germline V gives CDR1 SQVTM, CDR2 ANQGSEA. The CDR3 sequence is CSVTGGGPNTEAFF. The CDR3 bases are TGCAGCGTTACAGGAGGAGGGCCGAACACTGAAGCTTTCTTT.

The genes are TRBV6-1 and TRBJ1-2; 9 positions agree with TRBD1. The V and J ends lost 2 bases and 8 bases, in that order; junction bases with no gene match: 9. Germline V lookup: CDR1 MNHNS, CDR2 SASEGT. This CDR3 region has 15 residues. CDR3 DNA: TGTGCCAGCAGTGAAAATACAGGGGGCGCGTGGGGCTACACCTTC. Protein product: CASSENTGGAWGYTF.

The V call is TRBV20-1, the J call TRBJ1-1, with 8 bases identical to TRBD1. V was pared by 5 bases and J by 2 bases, with 4 bases of the junction left unmatched. CDR1 and CDR2 (germline): DFQATT, SNEGSKA (reference sequence). The CDR3 is 13 amino acids. The chain's CDR3 is CSAPDRANTEAFF. CDR3 DNA: TGCAGTGCTCCGGACAGGGCCAACACTGAAGCTTTCTTT.

The sample holds one count of this clonotype. The chain is built from TRBV18 and TRBJ2-1; a weak D match, TRBD2 (6 bases). Trimming shortened V by 3 bases and J by 9 bases, and 15 bases separated the two germline ends. The CDR3 totals 14 residues. CDR1 is KGHSH and CDR2 is LQKENI in the germline V gene. The CDR3 protein is CASSPPRLVPEQFF. CDR3 coding DNA: TGTGCCAGCTCACCTCCAAGACTAGTACCTGAGCAGTTCTTC.

This clonotype has a handful of counts. The J gene is TRBJ2-7, the V gene TRBV18; a possible D gene is TRBD1 (6 bases). The CDR3 totals 14 residues. V was shortened by 3 bases and J by 0 bases, with 9 bases between the two germline ends. Per the germline V gene, CDR1 is KGHSH and CDR2 is LQKENI. CDR3 protein: CASSPRDNSYEQYF. The CDR3 bases are TGTGCCAGCTCACCCAGGGACAACTCCTACGAGCAGTACTTC.

This chain uses TRBV5-1 with TRBJ2-3, with D perhaps TRBD2 (6 bases). Germline V gene lookup returns CDR1 SGHRS and CDR2 YFSETQ. V gave up 4 bases and J gave up 1 base, with 13 bases separating them. The CDR3 length is 15 residues. CDR3 amino acids: CASSLLGGGTDTQYF. Here the CDR3 DNA reads TGCGCCAGCAGCCTCCTCGGCGGGGGCACAGATACGCAGTATTTT.

V and J are TRBV11-3 and TRBJ1-3, with 8 bases that match TRBD1. There are 17 residues in the CDR3. The ends lost 1 base at V and 1 base at J; junction bases unmatched: 6. Germline V gene sequence: CDR1 SGHNT, CDR2 YENEEA. CDR3 region: CASSLALGTGSGNTIYF. DNA for the CDR3: TGTGCCAGCAGCTTAGCCCTCGGGACAGGTTCTGGAAACACCATATATTTT.

This sequence joins TRBV6-5 and TRBJ1-1; 8 bases are a match to TRBD1. Germline CDR1 and CDR2: MNHEY and SVGAGI. V lost 8 bases, J lost 3 bases, and 8 bases stayed unmatched. This CDR3 contains 14 residues. In nucleotides, the CDR3 is TGTGCCAGCCGACTCCAGGGGGCCTACACTGAAGCTTTCTTT. Its protein product is CASRLQGAYTEAFF.

The chain has TRBV7-9 and TRBJ2-5; TRBD1 is a possible D gene (5 bases). Germline CDR1 SEHNR, CDR2 FQNEAQ (reference sequence). This CDR3 spans 15 amino acids. The V gene lost 5 bases and the J gene lost 0 bases, with 13 bases spanning the gap. The CDR3 protein is CASSPPRRDQETQYF. For the CDR3, the DNA is TGTGCCAGCAGCCCCCCCCGCAGGGACCAAGAGACCCAGTACTTC.

This rearrangement joins TRBV9 to TRBJ2-5; tentatively, D is TRBD1 (5 bases). The CDR3 has 14 residues. Trimming took off 3 bases at V and 3 bases at J, with 12 bases between the two ends. Per the germline V gene, CDR1 is SGDLS and CDR2 is YYNGEE. CDR3: CASSATTAKETQYF. The CDR3 DNA reads as TGTGCCAGCAGCGCTACGACAGCCAAAGAGACCCAGTACTTC.

The chain couples TRBV11-2 to TRBJ2-5; the match to TRBD1 covers 9 bases. Germline lookup yields CDR1 SGHAT and CDR2 FQNNGV. V trimming: 3 bases; J trimming: 4 bases; junction bases outside the gene matches: 12. CDR3 length: 17 amino acids. CDR3 sequence reads: CASSFRLGQGPGETQYF. The CDR3 DNA sequence: TGTGCCAGCAGCTTTCGGCTCGGACAGGGGCCGGGAGAGACCCAGTACTTC.

The J gene is TRBJ2-1, the V gene TRBV12-3 or TRBV12-4, with D perhaps given as TRBD1 or TRBD2 (5 bases each). V was cut by 7 bases and J by 16 bases, with 23 bases left in between. CDR3 length: 13 amino acids. The CDR3 nucleotides are TGTGCCAGCATTCGAACCGGGACCCCTAATCCCTTCTTC. This sequence encodes CASIRTGTPNPFF.

The chain joins TRBV6-5 to TRBJ1-2, with 9 nucleotides matching TRBD1. With 6 bases clipped from V and 4 bases from J, the junction kept 6 bases outside the gene matches. The germline CDR1 and CDR2 sequences are MNHEY and SVGAGI. This CDR3 has 14 residues. CDR3 bases: TGTGCCAGCAGCCGGGACAGGGAGTTCTATGGCTACACCTTC. Translating it yields CASSRDREFYGYTF.

The V gene is TRBV19, the J gene TRBJ1-1; no clear D gene. CDR3 length equals 16 residues. Trimming stripped 0 bases from V and 0 bases from J, with 11 bases between. CDR1 is LNHDA and CDR2 is SQIVND in the germline V gene (reference sequence). Here the CDR3 reads CASSIDQRRMNTEAFF. The CDR3 DNA follows: TGTGCCAGTAGTATAGATCAGAGAAGGATGAACACTGAAGCTTTCTTT.

The rearrangement uses TRBV3-1 and TRBJ2-1; D might be TRBD2 (5 bases). This CDR3 spans 14 amino acids. With 5 bases removed from V and 5 bases from J, the gap between germline ends came to 13 bases. Germline V gene sequence: CDR1 LGHDT, CDR2 YNNKEL (reference sequence). CDR3 in amino acids: CASSGLRAHNEQFF. DNA of the CDR3: TGTGCCAGCAGCGGACTCCGGGCCCACAATGAGCAGTTCTTC.

The chain recombines TRBV7-8 with TRBJ2-3, with TRBD2 matching 7 bases. Germline loops: CDR1 SGHVS, CDR2 FQNEAQ. The V segment lost 8 bases and the J segment 4 bases; nucleotides outside the gene matches: 15. The CDR3 loop spans 16 amino acids. CDR3 loop: CASYLGGGSSADTQYF. The CDR3 nucleotides read TGTGCCAGCTATTTGGGTGGCGGGAGTTCGGCAGATACGCAGTATTTT.

The chain links TRBV19 to TRBJ1-2; D uncertain. In germline, CDR1 is LNHDA, CDR2 SQIVND (reference sequence). Trimming took off 6 bases at V and 8 bases at J, with 16 bases between the two ends. The CDR3 extends over 13 amino acids. In DNA, the CDR3 is TGTGCCAGTAGCTCCGACCGGGCGGGCGGCTACACCTTC. Its translation: CASSSDRAGGYTF. Drawing the rest from reference TRBV19 and TRBJ1-2, the complete variable domain is DGGITQSPKYLFRKEGQNVTLSCEQNLNHDAMYWYRQDPGQGLRLIYYSQIVNDFQKGDIAEGYSVSREKKESFPLTVTSAQKNPTAFYLCASSSDRAGGYTFGSGTRLTVV.

In this sample, this clonotype turned up once. The chain uses TRBV18 and TRBJ1-1; 8 bases align to TRBD1. J lost 4 bases, V lost 3 bases, and 7 bases had no gene match. This CDR3 comprises 15 residues. Per the germline V gene, CDR1 is KGHSH and CDR2 is LQKENI. This CDR3 reads CASSPKQGGGTEAFF. The CDR3, as DNA: TGTGCCAGCTCACCGAAACAGGGGGGAGGCACTGAAGCTTTCTTT.